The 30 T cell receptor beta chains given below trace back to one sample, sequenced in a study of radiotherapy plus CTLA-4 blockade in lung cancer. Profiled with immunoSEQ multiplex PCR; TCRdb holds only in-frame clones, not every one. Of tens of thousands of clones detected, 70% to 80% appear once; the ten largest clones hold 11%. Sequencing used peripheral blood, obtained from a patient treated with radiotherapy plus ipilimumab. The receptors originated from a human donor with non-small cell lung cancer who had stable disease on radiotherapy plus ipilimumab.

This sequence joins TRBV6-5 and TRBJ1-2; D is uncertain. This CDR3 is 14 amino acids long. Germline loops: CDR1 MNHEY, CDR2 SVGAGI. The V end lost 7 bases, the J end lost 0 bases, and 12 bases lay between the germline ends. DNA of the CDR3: TGTGCCAGCATGATCCTGAGCCCTAACTATGGCTACACCTTC. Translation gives CASMILSPNYGYTF.

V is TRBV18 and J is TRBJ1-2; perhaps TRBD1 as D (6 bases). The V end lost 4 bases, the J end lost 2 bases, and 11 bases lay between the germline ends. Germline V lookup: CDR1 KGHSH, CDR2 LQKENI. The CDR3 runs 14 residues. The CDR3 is CASSHKDRNYGYTF. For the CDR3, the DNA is TGTGCCAGCTCACACAAGGACAGAAACTATGGCTACACCTTC. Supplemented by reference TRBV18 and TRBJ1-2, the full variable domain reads NAGVMQNPRHLVRRRGQEARLRCSPMKGHSHVYWYRQLPEEGLKFMVYLQKENIIDESGMPKERFSAEFPKEGPSILRIQQVVRGDSAAYFCASSHKDRNYGYTFGSGTRLTVV.

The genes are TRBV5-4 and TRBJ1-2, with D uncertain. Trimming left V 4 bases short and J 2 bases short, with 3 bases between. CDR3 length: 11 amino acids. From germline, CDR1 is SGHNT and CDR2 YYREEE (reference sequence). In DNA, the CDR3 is TGTGCCAGCAGCAAAAACTATGGCTACACCTTC. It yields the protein CASSKNYGYTF.

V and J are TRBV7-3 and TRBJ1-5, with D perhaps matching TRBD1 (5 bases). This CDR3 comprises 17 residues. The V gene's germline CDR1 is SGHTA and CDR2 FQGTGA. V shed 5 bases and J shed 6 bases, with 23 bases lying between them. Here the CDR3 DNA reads TGTGCCAGCAGCCTAAAAAGCAGGGCAGGAGTAGGTCAGCCCCAGCATTTT. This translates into CASSLKSRAGVGQPQHF.

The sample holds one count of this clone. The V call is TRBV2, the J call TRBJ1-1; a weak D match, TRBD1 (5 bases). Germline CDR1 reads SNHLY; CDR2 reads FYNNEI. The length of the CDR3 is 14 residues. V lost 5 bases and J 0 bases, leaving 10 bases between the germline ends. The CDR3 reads CASSPQGLNTEAFF. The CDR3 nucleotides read TGTGCCAGCAGTCCCCAGGGACTGAACACTGAAGCTTTCTTT.

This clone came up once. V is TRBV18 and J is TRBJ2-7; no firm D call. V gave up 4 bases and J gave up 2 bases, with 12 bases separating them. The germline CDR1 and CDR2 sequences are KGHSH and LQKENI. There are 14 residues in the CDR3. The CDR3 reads CASSREPPPYEQYV. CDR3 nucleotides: TGTGCCAGCTCACGAGAGCCACCGCCCTACGAGCAGTACGTC.

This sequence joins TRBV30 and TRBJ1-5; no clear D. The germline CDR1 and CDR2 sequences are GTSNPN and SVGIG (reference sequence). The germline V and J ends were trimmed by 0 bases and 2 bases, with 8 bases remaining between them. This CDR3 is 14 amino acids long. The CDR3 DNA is TGTGCCTGGAGTGTGAACCTGGGCAATCAGCCCCAGCATTTT. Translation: CAWSVNLGNQPQHF.

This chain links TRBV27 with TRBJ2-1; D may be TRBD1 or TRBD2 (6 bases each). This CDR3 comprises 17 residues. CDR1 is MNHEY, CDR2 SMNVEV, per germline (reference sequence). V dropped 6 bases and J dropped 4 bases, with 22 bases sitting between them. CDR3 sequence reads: CASSLNRELSGYNEQFF. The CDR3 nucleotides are TGTGCCAGCAGCCTAAACAGGGAATTAAGCGGGTACAATGAGCAGTTCTTC.

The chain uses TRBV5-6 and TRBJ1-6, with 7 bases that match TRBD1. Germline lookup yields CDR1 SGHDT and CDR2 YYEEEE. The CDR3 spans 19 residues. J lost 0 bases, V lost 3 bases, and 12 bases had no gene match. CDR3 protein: CASSSTIRDRASYNSPLHF. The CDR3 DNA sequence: TGTGCCAGCAGCTCCACGATAAGGGACAGAGCCTCCTATAATTCACCCCTCCACTTT.

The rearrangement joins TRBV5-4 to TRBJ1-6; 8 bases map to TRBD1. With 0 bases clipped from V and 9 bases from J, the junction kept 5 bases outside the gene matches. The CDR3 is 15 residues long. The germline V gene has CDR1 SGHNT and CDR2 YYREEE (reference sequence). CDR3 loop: CASSLGGTGISPLHF. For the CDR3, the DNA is TGTGCCAGCAGCTTGGGCGGGACAGGAATTTCACCCCTCCACTTT.

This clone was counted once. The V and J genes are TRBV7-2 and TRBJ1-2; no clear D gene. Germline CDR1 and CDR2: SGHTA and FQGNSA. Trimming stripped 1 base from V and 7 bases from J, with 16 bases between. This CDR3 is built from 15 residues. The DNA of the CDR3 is TGTGCCAGCAGCTTAGATTTCGGAGGAGACGGTGGCTACACCTTC. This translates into CASSLDFGGDGGYTF.

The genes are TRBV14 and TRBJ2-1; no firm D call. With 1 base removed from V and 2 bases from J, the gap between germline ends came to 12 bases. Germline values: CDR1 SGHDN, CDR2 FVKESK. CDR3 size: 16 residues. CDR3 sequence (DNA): TGTGCCAGCAGCCAAGGGGAACTACCTCCCTACAATGAGCAGTTCTTC. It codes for CASSQGELPPYNEQFF.

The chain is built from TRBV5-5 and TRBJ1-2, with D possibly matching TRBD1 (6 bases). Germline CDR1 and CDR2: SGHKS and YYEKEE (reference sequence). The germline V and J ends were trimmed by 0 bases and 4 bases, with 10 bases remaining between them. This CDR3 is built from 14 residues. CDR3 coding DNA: TGTGCCAGCAGCTTGGGACAGGCATCCTATGGCTACACCTTC. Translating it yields CASSLGQASYGYTF.

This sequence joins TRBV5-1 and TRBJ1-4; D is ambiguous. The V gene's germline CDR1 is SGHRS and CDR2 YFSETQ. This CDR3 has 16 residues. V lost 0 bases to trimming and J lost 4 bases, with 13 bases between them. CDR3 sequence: CASSLALGRNNEKLFF. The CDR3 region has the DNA TGCGCCAGCAGCTTGGCCTTAGGGAGAAATAATGAAAAACTGTTTTTT.

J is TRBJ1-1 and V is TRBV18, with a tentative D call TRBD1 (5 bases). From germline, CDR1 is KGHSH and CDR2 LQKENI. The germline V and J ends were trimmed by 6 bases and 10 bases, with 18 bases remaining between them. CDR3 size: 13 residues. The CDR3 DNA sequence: TGTGCCAGCTCGGGAAACGCAGGGTATGGAGCTTTCTTT. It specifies CASSGNAGYGAFF.

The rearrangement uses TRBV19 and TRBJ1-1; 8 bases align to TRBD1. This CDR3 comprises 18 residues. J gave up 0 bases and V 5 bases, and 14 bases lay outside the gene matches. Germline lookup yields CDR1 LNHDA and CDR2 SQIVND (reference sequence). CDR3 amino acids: CASSPTGGRRSMNTEAFF. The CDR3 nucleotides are TGTGCCAGTAGTCCTACAGGGGGGCGCCGGAGCATGAACACTGAAGCTTTCTTT.

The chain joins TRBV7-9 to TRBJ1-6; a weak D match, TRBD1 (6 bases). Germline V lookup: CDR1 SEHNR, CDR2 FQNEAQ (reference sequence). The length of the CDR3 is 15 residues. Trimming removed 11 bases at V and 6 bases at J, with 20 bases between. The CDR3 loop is CAVQRGAGANSPLHF. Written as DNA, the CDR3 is TGTGCCGTTCAACGGGGGGCGGGGGCTAATTCACCCCTCCACTTT.

CDR3 DNA sequence: TGCAGCGTTGAAAGTGGGAGGGAGGGCTACACCTTC. It translates to CSVESGREGYTF. The V gene is TRBV29-1, the J gene TRBJ1-2; no reliable D call. The CDR3 loop spans 12 amino acids. The germline V and J ends were trimmed by 2 bases and 8 bases, with 12 bases remaining between them. Germline assignment: CDR1 SQVTM and CDR2 ANQGSEA.

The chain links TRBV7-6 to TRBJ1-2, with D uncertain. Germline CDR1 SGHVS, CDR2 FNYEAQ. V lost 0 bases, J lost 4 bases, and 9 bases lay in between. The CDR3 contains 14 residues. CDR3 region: CASSLAQTAYGYTF. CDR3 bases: TGTGCCAGCAGCTTAGCGCAAACAGCCTATGGCTACACCTTC.

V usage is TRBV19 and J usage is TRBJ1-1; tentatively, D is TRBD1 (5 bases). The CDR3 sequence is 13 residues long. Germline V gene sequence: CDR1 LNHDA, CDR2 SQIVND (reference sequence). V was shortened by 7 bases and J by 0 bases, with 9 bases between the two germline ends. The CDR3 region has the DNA TGTGCCAGTATTGGGGCAATGAACACTGAAGCTTTCTTT. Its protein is CASIGAMNTEAFF.

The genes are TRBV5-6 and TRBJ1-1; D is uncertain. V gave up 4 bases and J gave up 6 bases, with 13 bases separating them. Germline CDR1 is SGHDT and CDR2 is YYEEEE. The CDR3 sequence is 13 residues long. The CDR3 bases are TGTGCCAGCAGCCGTCCCGGGATCTCTGAAGCTTTCTTT. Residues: CASSRPGISEAFF.

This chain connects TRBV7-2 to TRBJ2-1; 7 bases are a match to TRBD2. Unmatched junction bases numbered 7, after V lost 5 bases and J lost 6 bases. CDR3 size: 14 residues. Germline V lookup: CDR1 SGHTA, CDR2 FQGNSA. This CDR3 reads CASSRATGGNEQFF. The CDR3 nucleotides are TGTGCCAGCAGCCGAGCTACGGGGGGCAATGAGCAGTTCTTC.

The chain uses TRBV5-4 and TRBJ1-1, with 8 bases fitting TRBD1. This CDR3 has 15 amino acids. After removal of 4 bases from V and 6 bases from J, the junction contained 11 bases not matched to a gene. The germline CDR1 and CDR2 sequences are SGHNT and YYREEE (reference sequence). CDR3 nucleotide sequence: TGTGCCAGCAGCACCGTAGGACAGGGTAGATCTGAAGCTTTCTTT. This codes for CASSTVGQGRSEAFF.

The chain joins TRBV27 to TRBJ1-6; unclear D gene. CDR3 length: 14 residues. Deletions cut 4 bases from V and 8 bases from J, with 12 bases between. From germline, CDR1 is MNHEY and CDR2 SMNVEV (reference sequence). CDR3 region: CASSWMGRDSPLHF. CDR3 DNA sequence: TGTGCCAGCAGTTGGATGGGAAGAGATTCACCCCTCCACTTT.

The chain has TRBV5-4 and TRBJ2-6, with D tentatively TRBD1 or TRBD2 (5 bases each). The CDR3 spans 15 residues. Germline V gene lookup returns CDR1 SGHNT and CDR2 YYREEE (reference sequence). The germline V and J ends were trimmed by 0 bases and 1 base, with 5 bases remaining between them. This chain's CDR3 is CASSLGGSGANVLTF. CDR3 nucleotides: TGTGCCAGCAGCTTGGGGGGGTCTGGGGCCAACGTCCTGACTTTC.

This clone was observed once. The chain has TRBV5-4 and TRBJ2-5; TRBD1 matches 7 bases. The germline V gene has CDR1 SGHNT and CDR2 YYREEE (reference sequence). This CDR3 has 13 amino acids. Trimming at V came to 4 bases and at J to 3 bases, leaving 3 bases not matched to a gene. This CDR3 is CASSPDREETQYF. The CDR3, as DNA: TGTGCCAGCAGCCCAGACAGGGAAGAGACCCAGTACTTC.

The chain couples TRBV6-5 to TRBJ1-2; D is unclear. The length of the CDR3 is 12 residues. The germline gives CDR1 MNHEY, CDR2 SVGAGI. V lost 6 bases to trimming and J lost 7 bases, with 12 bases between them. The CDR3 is CASRGPKPGYTF. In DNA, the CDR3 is TGTGCCAGCAGGGGCCCGAAACCTGGCTACACCTTC.

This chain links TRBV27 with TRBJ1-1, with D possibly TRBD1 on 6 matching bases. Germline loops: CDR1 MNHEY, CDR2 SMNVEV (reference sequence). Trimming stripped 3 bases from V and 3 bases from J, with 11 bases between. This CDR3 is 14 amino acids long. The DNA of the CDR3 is TGTGCCAGCAGTTTTATTGCAGGGGACACTGAAGCTTTCTTT. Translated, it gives CASSFIAGDTEAFF.

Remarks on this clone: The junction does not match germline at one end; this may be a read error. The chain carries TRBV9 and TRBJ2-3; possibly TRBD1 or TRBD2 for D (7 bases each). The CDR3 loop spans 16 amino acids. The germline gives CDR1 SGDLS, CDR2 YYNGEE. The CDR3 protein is CARSAGGRGRTDTQYF. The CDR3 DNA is TGTGCCCGCAGCGCCGGGGGGAGGGGGCGAACAGATACGCAGTATTTT.

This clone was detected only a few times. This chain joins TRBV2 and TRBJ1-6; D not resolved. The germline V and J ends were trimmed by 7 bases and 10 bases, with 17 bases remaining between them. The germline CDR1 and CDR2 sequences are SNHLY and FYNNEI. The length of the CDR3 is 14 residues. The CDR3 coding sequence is TGTGCCAGCACTATCGAACGGATGGACTCACCCCTCCACTTT. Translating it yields CASTIERMDSPLHF.